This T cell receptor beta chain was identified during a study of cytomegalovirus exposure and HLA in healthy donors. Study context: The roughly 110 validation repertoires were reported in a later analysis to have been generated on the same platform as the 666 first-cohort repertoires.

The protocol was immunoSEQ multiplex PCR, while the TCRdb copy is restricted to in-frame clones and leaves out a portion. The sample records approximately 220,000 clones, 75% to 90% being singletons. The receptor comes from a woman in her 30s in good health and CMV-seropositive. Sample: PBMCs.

The CDR3 spells CASSSEREGAGELFF. Written as DNA, the CDR3 is TGTGCCAGCAGTTCGGAGCGGGAGGGGGCCGGGGAGCTGTTTTTT. The chain couples TRBV6-5 to TRBJ2-2; 10 bases agree with TRBD2. V was clipped by 4 bases and J by 6 bases; unmatched bases: 5. The germline V gene has CDR1 MNHEY and CDR2 SVGAGI. The CDR3 has 15 residues.